This is a list of T cell receptor beta chains from one sample in a study of blood T cell repertoires in COVID-19. Some clones are missing from TCRdb's copy, which holds only in-frame ones; the method was immunoSEQ multiplex PCR. Seen here are over 200,000 clones, nearly 90% observed once, and the top ten hold about 14%. The sequenced sample was PBMCs or T cells enriched from blood (not recorded which). All receptors derive from a man aged 25-40 years who had been exposed to COVID-19. Both conserved end residues are trimmed from each CDR3. Each record gives: J gene, V gene, clone size, CDR3 protein. The size field is filled for only some rows; it gives once, few, many or a size class.

>TRBJ2-3|TRBV15|NA
ATSHPEYGTQY
>TRBJ2-7|TRBV27|NA
ASSLSGGWYEQY
>TRBJ2-6|TRBV5-1|few
ASSLQLSGLMYSGANVLT
>TRBJ1-1|TRBV4-1|NA
ASSLYLDSKIHEAF
>TRBJ2-5|TRBV3-1/TRBV3-2|NA
ASSQVGTGGETQY
>TRBJ2-3|TRBV10-3|NA
ATSGTSGGFRTDTQY
>TRBJ1-2|TRBV19|NA
ASSIGQGGSGYT
>TRBJ1-2|TRBV5-1|NA
ASSLAQTAQGVGYT
>TRBJ1-5|TRBV3-1/TRBV3-2|NA
ASSPTVGGQPQH
>TRBJ2-5|TRBV7-8|NA
ASSPRSTSGGAKGETQY
>TRBJ2-7|TRBV19|NA
ASRPQGGSPYEQY
>TRBJ1-2|TRBV5-1|NA
ASSLMQGIGGYT
>TRBJ1-1|TRBV5-1|few
ASSSLTRENTEAF
>TRBJ1-4|TRBV25-1|NA
ASSDGWSNHEKLF
>TRBJ2-2|TRBV3-1/TRBV3-2|NA
ASSSGLPNTGELF
>TRBJ1-1|TRBV5-6|NA
ASSLVGQGYTEAF
>TRBJ1-5|TRBV6-4|once
SGRDLNQPQH
>TRBJ1-2|TRBV5-6|NA
ASSPRLSSFGYT
>TRBJ2-3|TRBV27|few
ATGTGRVDTQY
>TRBJ1-1|TRBV13|NA
ASSLDRLNTEAF
>TRBJ1-2|TRBV6-5|NA
ASSYSSMGQGYGYT
>TRBJ1-5|TRBV23-1|once
ASSNHLGASGLADQPQH
>TRBJ2-5|TRBV5-1|NA
ASSDRRTSGGRDQETQY
>TRBJ2-2|TRBV9|NA
ASSVGTNFLNGELF
>TRBJ1-6|TRBV21-1|NA
ASSQQGNSPLH
>TRBJ1-6|TRBV6-5|NA
ATHEAQGHSPLH
>TRBJ1-2|TRBV9|NA
ASSGGQGLNYGYT
>TRBJ1-1|TRBV4-3|NA
ASSQRPQGWDTEAF
>TRBJ1-1|TRBV10-3|NA
AISPSVRGDTEAF
>TRBJ2-2|TRBV12-3/TRBV12-4|NA
ASSFTVGELF
>TRBJ1-3|TRBV9|NA
ASSVGPEGDRNTIY
>TRBJ2-1|TRBV7-9|NA
ASSLRRLGVSYNEQF
>TRBJ1-1|TRBV4-1|NA
ASSQKQGKNTEAF
>TRBJ1-3|TRBV5-4|NA
ASSLDPRGNTIY
>TRBJ2-3|TRBV19|NA
ASRRLASTDTQY
>TRBJ2-7|TRBV2|NA
ASSADRGRSAEQY
>TRBJ2-1|TRBV5-8|NA
ASSPPGTVLGGNEQF
>TRBJ1-2|TRBV20-1|NA
SAGPNYGYT
>TRBJ1-5|TRBV30|NA
AWSVSGGSSNQPQH
>TRBJ1-2|TRBV7-9|NA
ASSPTTGKDYGYT
>TRBJ1-1|TRBV2|NA
ASKRQGSGTEAF
>TRBJ2-3|TRBV3-1/TRBV3-2|NA
ASSQGKRADTQY
>TRBJ2-7|TRBV20-1|NA
SASKSAGVGEQY
>TRBJ2-5|TRBV5-8|NA
ASSFPLRGRETQY
>TRBJ2-1|TRBV19|NA
ASSIRGTHQNNEQF
>TRBJ1-4|TRBV7-2|NA
ASSLGDRGSTNEKLF